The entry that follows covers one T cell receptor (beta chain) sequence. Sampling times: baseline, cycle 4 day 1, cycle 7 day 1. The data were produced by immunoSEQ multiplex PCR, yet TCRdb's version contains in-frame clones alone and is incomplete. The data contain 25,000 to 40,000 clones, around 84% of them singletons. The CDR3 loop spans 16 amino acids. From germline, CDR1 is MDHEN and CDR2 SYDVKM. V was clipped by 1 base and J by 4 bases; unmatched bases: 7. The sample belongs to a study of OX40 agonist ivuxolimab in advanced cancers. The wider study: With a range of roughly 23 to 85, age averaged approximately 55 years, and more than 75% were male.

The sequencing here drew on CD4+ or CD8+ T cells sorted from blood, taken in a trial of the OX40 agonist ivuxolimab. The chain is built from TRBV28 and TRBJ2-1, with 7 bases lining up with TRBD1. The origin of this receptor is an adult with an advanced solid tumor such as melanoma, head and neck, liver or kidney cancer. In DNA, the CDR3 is TGTGCCAGCAGTTTATATAGGGGGCGAGGATACAATGAGCAGTTCTTC. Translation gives CASSLYRGRGYNEQFF.